This T cell receptor beta chain is drawn from a study of OX40 agonist ivuxolimab in advanced cancers. For the study at large: Among those enrolled, mean age was around 60 years (range about 23 to 79) and about 81% were male. Study-wide points: Dosing at 0.1 to 3.0 mg/kg was accompanied by clonal expansion of CD4+ and CD8+ blood T cells by week 6.

A remark on this clone: Antigen unknown.

V gave up 5 bases and J gave up 1 base, with 8 bases separating them. There are 13 residues in the CDR3. Germline V gene sequence: CDR1 SNHLY, CDR2 FYNNEI. Clones were sequenced by immunoSEQ multiplex PCR, and TCRdb holds only the in-frame ones, with some missing. The sample includes about 71,000 clones, roughly 81% seen only once; the top ten take 5%. The sequence was obtained from an adult with an advanced solid tumor such as melanoma, head and neck, liver or kidney cancer. The source material was CD4+ or CD8+ T cells sorted from blood, sampled in a trial of the OX40 agonist ivuxolimab. The chain couples TRBV2 to TRBJ1-1; D is unresolved. The CDR3 sequence: CASSQTENTEAFF. In DNA form, the CDR3 reads TGTGCCAGCAGTCAAACTGAGAACACTGAAGCTTTCTTT.